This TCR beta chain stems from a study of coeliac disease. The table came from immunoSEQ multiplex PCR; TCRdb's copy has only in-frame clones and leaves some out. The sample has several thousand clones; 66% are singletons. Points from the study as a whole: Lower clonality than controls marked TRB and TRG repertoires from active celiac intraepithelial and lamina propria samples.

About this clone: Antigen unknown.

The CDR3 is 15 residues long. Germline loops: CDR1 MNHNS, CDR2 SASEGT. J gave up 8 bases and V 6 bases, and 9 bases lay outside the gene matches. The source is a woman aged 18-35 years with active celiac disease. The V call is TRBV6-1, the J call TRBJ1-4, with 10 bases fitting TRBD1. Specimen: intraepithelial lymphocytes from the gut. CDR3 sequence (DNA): TGTGCCAGCAGATCCGGGACAGGGGCCGAAGAAAAACTGTTTTTT. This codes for CASRSGTGAEEKLFF.